This TCR beta chain stems from a study of CD8 T cells in ankylosing spondylitis. The germline V gene encodes CDR1 DFQATT and CDR2 SNEGSKA (reference sequence). This CDR3 comprises 16 residues. V dropped 6 bases and J dropped 8; count of bases not matched to a gene: 18. Regarding the study as a whole: Seemingly distinctive of ankylosing spondylitis blood was a TCR beta motif formed by eight highly homologous variants.

This clonotype showed up just a few times. Its target is not known. TCRdb itself ran the 5' RACE reads through MiXCR, one entry per CDR3 protein. The table lists some 700,000 distinct CDR3 sequences, roughly 19% of them singletons. This chain joins TRBV20-1 and TRBJ2-1; TRBD2 matches at 8 bases. Sample: blood, either unsorted or a sorted T cell fraction (not recorded which). The sequence came from a male donor with ankylosing spondylitis. The CDR3 DNA follows: TGCAGTGCCCTACCGACCTGGTCTAGCGGGTTCCATGAGCAGTTCTTC. It specifies CSALPTWSSGFHEQFF.